These 15 T cell receptor beta chains originate from one sample sequenced in a study of OX40 agonist ivuxolimab in advanced cancers. Sequenced by immunoSEQ multiplex PCR; TCRdb stores in-frame clones only, minus some. Of about 54,000 clones listed, approximately 90% are singletons. This specimen was CD4+ or CD8+ T cells sorted from blood, taken in a trial of the OX40 agonist ivuxolimab. Receptor source: an adult with an advanced solid tumor such as melanoma, head and neck, liver or kidney cancer.

The rearrangement uses TRBV5-4 and TRBJ2-6, with 7 bases that match TRBD1. Germline V lookup: CDR1 SGHNT, CDR2 YYREEE (reference sequence). The junction had 12 bases not matched to a gene; V was cut back by 3 bases and J by 0 bases. The CDR3 loop spans 19 amino acids. The CDR3 sequence: CASSWMGQSLPSGANVLTF. CDR3 bases: TGTGCCAGCAGCTGGATGGGACAGTCTCTTCCCTCTGGGGCCAACGTCCTGACTTTC.

The chain links TRBV19 to TRBJ2-1; 10 nucleotides agree with TRBD1. With 6 bases clipped from V and 4 bases from J, the junction kept 6 bases outside the gene matches. This CDR3 is built from 15 residues. The germline CDR1 and CDR2 sequences are LNHDA and SQIVND (reference sequence). The DNA of the CDR3 is TGTGCCAGTAGCGCCGACAGGGGGCTATACAATGAGCAGTTCTTC. Its translation is CASSADRGLYNEQFF.

The V call is TRBV28, the J call TRBJ2-4; 10 positions match TRBD1. The length of the CDR3 is 15 residues. Germline V CDR1 and CDR2: MDHEN, SYDVKM. With V trimmed by 4 bases and J by 8 bases, 8 bases remained unmatched. The CDR3 coding sequence is TGTGCCAGCAGTTATTGGGACAGGGGACTCGACATTCAGTACTTC. Its translation: CASSYWDRGLDIQYF.

The chain joins TRBV6-5 to TRBJ1-1; no definite D call. Per the germline V gene, CDR1 is MNHEY and CDR2 is SVGAGI. The CDR3 totals 9 residues. Trimming pared 7 bases from V and 6 bases from J, leaving 3 bases between. CDR3 loop: CASTAEAFF. Written as DNA, the CDR3 is TGTGCCAGCACAGCTGAAGCTTTCTTT.

The chain uses TRBV5-6 and TRBJ2-5, with D maybe TRBD1 (6 bases). CDR1 is SGHDT, CDR2 YYEEEE, per germline. The CDR3 is made up of 14 amino acids. V was pared by 0 bases and J by 4 bases, with 10 bases between. For the CDR3, the DNA is TGTGCCAGCAGCTTGGAGGGCAGGGGAGAGACCCAGTACTTC. This translates into CASSLEGRGETQYF.

This clone was picked up a small number of times. The rearrangement uses TRBV27 and TRBJ2-1, with D possibly matching TRBD2 (6 bases). The CDR3 covers 14 residues. Looked up from germline, CDR1 is MNHEY and CDR2 is SMNVEV (reference sequence). V was trimmed by 5 bases and J by 4 bases, leaving 12 bases between them. The CDR3 loop reads CASSPLGGYNEQFF. Here the CDR3 DNA reads TGTGCCAGCAGTCCCTTGGGGGGTTACAATGAGCAGTTCTTC.

The rearrangement links TRBV6-1 to TRBJ2-3; D is possibly TRBD2 (6 bases). V dropped 6 bases and J dropped 3 bases, with 16 bases sitting between them. The germline V gene encodes CDR1 MNHNS and CDR2 SASEGT. CDR3 size: 15 residues. CDR3 in amino acids: CASSRDRRGTDTQYF. CDR3 coding DNA: TGTGCCAGCAGCCGGGACCGTCGGGGGACAGATACGCAGTATTTT.

The V call is TRBV19, the J call TRBJ2-2, with D unresolved. CDR1 is LNHDA and CDR2 is SQIVND in the germline V gene (reference sequence). V lost 1 base and J lost 6, with 15 bases in between. CDR3 length equals 16 residues. The DNA of the CDR3 is TGTGCCAGTAGTATAGCGGTTAGTTGGTCTCCCGGGGAGCTGTTTTTT. Its protein is CASSIAVSWSPGELFF.

This clone was seen a single time. The V gene is TRBV6-1, the J gene TRBJ2-1, with D possibly matching TRBD1 (6 bases). This CDR3 is built from 11 residues. The germline gives CDR1 MNHNS, CDR2 SASEGT. Trimming took off 2 bases at V and 13 bases at J, with 9 bases between the two ends. The CDR3 nucleotides read TGTGCCAGCAGTGAATGGGGGACACAGTTCTTC. Amino acids: CASSEWGTQFF.

The V call is TRBV2, the J call TRBJ1-1; possibly TRBD1 for D (6 bases). In germline, CDR1 is SNHLY, CDR2 FYNNEI. The CDR3 consists of 16 residues. Trimming pared 4 bases from V and 5 bases from J, leaving 20 bases between. CDR3 residues: CASSGPGAVTRTEAFF. DNA of the CDR3: TGTGCCAGCAGTGGCCCAGGGGCTGTAACGAGGACTGAAGCTTTCTTT.

DNA of the CDR3: TGTGCCTGGAGTAGGGCGGAGAATCAGCCCCAGCATTTT. As protein: CAWSRAENQPQHF. The chain employs TRBV30 and TRBJ1-5; unclear D gene. The CDR3 runs 13 residues. Trimming pared 2 bases from V and 4 bases from J, leaving 9 bases between. The V gene's germline CDR1 is GTSNPN and CDR2 SVGIG (reference sequence).

With regard to this clone: The conserved phenylalanine or tryptophan normally closing the CDR3 is absent here, so this likely arose from a read error. V gene TRBV27 combines with J gene TRBJ1-2, with D possibly being TRBD1 (5 bases). Between the trimmed V and J ends, which lost 4 bases and 10 bases, there was a span of 13 bases. Germline V CDR1 and CDR2: MNHEY, SMNVEV (reference sequence). CDR3 length: 12 residues. CDR3 DNA sequence: TGTGCCAGCAGTTCGACCGGGGCTACCTACACCTCC. Translating it yields CASSSTGATYTS.

The rearrangement links TRBV2 to TRBJ2-1, with TRBD1 matching 9 bases. From germline, CDR1 is SNHLY and CDR2 FYNNEI. Trimming at V came to 7 bases and at J to 6 bases, leaving 4 bases not matched to a gene. This CDR3 has 13 residues. DNA for the CDR3: TGTGCCAGCAACGGACAGGGGCTCAATGAGCAGTTCTTC. This gives the protein CASNGQGLNEQFF.

V is TRBV10-3 and J is TRBJ2-1, with TRBD1 as a possible D gene (6 bases). CDR1 ENHRY and CDR2 SYGVKD come from the germline V gene. This CDR3 spans 11 amino acids. V was clipped by 7 bases and J by 10 bases, with 11 bases between them. The CDR3 sequence: CAITQGYEQFF. The CDR3 DNA sequence: TGTGCCATCACCCAGGGGTACGAGCAGTTCTTC.

The chain uses TRBV7-9 and TRBJ1-2, with TRBD1 matching over 8 bases. J was trimmed by 7 bases and V by 4 bases; bases with no gene match: 11. Germline V gene lookup returns CDR1 SEHNR and CDR2 FQNEAQ (reference sequence). The CDR3 spans 15 residues. The chain's CDR3 is CASSYFAAGGFGYTF. The CDR3 DNA sequence: TGTGCCAGCAGCTATTTCGCGGCAGGGGGCTTTGGCTACACCTTC. Using reference TRBV7-9 and TRBJ1-2 for the parts outside the CDR3, the full variable domain is DTGVSQNPRHKITKRGQNVTFRCDPISEHNRLYWYRQTLGQGPEFLTYFQNEAQLEKSRLLSDRFSAERPKGSFSTLEIQRTEQGDSAMYLCASSYFAAGGFGYTFGSGTRLTVV.